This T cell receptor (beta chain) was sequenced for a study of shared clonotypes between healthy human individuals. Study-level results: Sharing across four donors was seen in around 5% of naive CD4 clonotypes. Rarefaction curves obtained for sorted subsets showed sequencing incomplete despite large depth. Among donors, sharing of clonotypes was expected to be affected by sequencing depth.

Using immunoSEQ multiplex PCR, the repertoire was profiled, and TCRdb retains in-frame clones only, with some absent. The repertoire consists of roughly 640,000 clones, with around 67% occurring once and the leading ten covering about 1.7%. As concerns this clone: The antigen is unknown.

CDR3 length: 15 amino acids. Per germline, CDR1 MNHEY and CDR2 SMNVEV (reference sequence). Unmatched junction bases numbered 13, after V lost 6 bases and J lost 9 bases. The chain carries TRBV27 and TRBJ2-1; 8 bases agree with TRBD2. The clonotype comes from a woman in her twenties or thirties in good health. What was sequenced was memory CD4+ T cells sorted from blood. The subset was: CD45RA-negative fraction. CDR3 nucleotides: TGTGCCAGCAGCACCGAGCGGGAGTGGGATGGTGAGCAGTTCTTC. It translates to CASSTEREWDGEQFF.